A single TCR beta chain is shown here with its context. The approximately 17-32 mg bulk tissue piece was not sorted before simultaneous RNA and DNA extraction. Through surgical resection, the patients' primary liver carcinoma was treated. Germline CDR1 is LNHDA and CDR2 is SQIVND (reference sequence). Trimming took 6 bases from V and 9 from J; bases not matched to a gene: 15. CDR3 size: 16 residues. The source of the sample is a study of tumor-infiltrating lymphocytes in primary liver carcinoma. The researchers produced TCR beta cDNA from roughly 550 ng total RNA with a constant-region primer. Three nested multiplex PCR rounds of slightly modified ARM-PCR generated TCR beta libraries. For 10 cycles apiece, the opening two PCR rounds ran with TRBV1-TRBV30 forward primers and a C-beta reverse primer. TCRdb processed the multiplex PCR reads anew with MiXCR; each CDR3 protein has one entry. The data hold about 190,000 distinct CDR3 sequences, with about 85% observed a single time.

Specimen: tumor tissue from primary liver carcinoma. The receptor was isolated from a man aged 40-49 years with primary liver carcinoma and hepatitis B virus infection. The chain combines TRBV19 with TRBJ2-2, with 8 bases that match TRBD1. CDR3 in amino acids: CASSSRVRTGSWELFF. The CDR3 DNA sequence: TGTGCCAGTAGCTCCCGAGTAAGGACAGGGTCCTGGGAGCTGTTTTTT.